This T cell receptor beta chain was recorded in a study of blood T cell repertoires in COVID-19. About the study: There were acute and convalescent COVID-19 samples, and they came from the United States, Italy and Spain. Sample material is recorded as cDNA or gDNA derived from T cells, B-cell-depleted T cells, or PBMCs.

This clone appeared a single time. This CDR3 spans 14 amino acids. With V trimmed by 5 bases and J by 4 bases, 4 bases remained unmatched. Germline CDR1 reads SGHTA; CDR2 reads FQGTGA. Per the study methods: Nucleated cell number was recorded as an estimate derived from reference gene primer amplification. Generated by immunoSEQ multiplex PCR, the TCRdb table keeps only in-frame clones and is missing some. V, J and clone size were drawn from that table, and D and trimming were deduced from the DNA. The data contain 150,000 to 200,000 clones, 65% to 80% of them singletons. Sequences were obtained from peripheral blood. The receptor was isolated from a man in his sixties with acute or convalescent COVID-19. The chain employs TRBV7-3 and TRBJ1-2, with 10 positions matching TRBD1. CDR3 DNA sequence: TGTGCCAGCAGCCCCGGGACAGGGGTCTATGGCTACACCTTC. This translates into CASSPGTGVYGYTF.